Following are 30 T cell receptor beta chains from one sample sequenced in a study of T cells in Graves' hyperthyroidism and ophthalmopathy. The source material, RNA transcripts, was used to amplify TCR beta CDR3 regions. With the HTBI primer set, the TCR CDR3 went through a first round of RT-PCR. TCRdb passed the multiplex PCR reads through MiXCR, listing each CDR3 protein once. Of around 690,000 distinct CDR3 sequences detected, roughly 17% appear once; the ten largest clones hold 15%. The specimen was blood. The source of these receptors is a man between 45 and 60 years old with Graves' hyperthyroidism.

This chain links TRBV11-2 with TRBJ2-1; TRBD2 matches 7 bases. The length of the CDR3 is 16 residues. V dropped 5 bases and J dropped 5; count of bases not matched to a gene: 12. The V gene's germline CDR1 is SGHAT and CDR2 FQNNGV. The CDR3 nucleotides read TGTGCCAGCAGCCCTCTTAGCGGGCCTTCCCACAATGAGCAGTTCTTC. Protein: CASSPLSGPSHNEQFF.

This clonotype occurred many times. V and J are TRBV7-9 and TRBJ2-1; D is uncertain. This CDR3 is built from 14 residues. The V end lost 5 bases, the J end lost 4 bases, and 12 bases lay between the germline ends. Germline CDR1 SEHNR, CDR2 FQNEAQ (reference sequence). This chain's CDR3 is CASSPVLAYNEQFF. The CDR3 region has the DNA TGTGCCAGCAGCCCAGTCTTAGCATACAATGAGCAGTTCTTC.

This clonotype was counted only a few times. V usage is TRBV6-2 or TRBV6-3 and J usage is TRBJ2-1; 9 bases match TRBD1. Germline CDR1 and CDR2: MNHEY and SVGEGT. The CDR3 spans 15 residues. With 2 bases clipped from V and 4 bases from J, the junction kept 3 bases outside the gene matches. The CDR3 coding sequence is TGTGCCAGCAGTTACGGGGGGACAGGGTACAATGAGCAGTTCTTC. This translates into CASSYGGTGYNEQFF.

This CDR3 reads CASSRGLKEQYF. The CDR3 bases are TGCGCCAGCAGCCGCGGACTAAAGGAGCAGTACTTC. The rearrangement joins TRBV4-1 to TRBJ2-7, with D tentatively TRBD2 (6 bases). The CDR3 runs 12 residues. Trimming removed 4 bases at V and 7 bases at J, with 11 bases between. In germline, CDR1 is MGHRA, CDR2 YSYEKL.

This clonotype was seen repeatedly, ten times or more. The chain couples TRBV28 to TRBJ1-1; perhaps TRBD1 as D (5 bases). Trimming removed 2 bases at V and 1 base at J, with 17 bases between. Germline CDR1 reads MDHEN; CDR2 reads SYDVKM. This CDR3 has 17 amino acids. The CDR3 is CASSLVVGGSTNTEAFF. The CDR3 nucleotides read TGTGCCAGCAGTTTAGTTGTCGGGGGTTCGACGAACACTGAAGCTTTCTTT. Based on the CDR3 plus reference TRBV28 and TRBJ1-1, the full variable domain is DVKVTQSSRYLVKRTGEKVFLECVQDMDHENMFWYRQDPGLGLRLIYFSYDVKMKEKGDIPEGYSVSREKKERFSLILESASTNQTSMYLCASSLVVGGSTNTEAFFGQGTRLTVV.

In this sample, this clonotype turned up many times. The chain carries TRBV2 and TRBJ2-2; D is unclear. CDR1 and CDR2 (germline): SNHLY, FYNNEI. CDR3 length: 14 amino acids. Between the trimmed V and J ends, which lost 6 bases and 1 base, there was a span of 9 bases. The CDR3 spells CASRRLGNTGELFF. The CDR3 DNA follows: TGTGCCAGCAGGAGGTTAGGGAACACCGGGGAGCTGTTTTTT.

This clonotype was counted between two and nine times. The chain is built from TRBV6-5 and TRBJ2-7; 8 nucleotides agree with TRBD2. The CDR3 runs 17 residues. Germline trimming cut 2 bases from V and 0 bases from J; bases unmatched to any gene: 9. Germline V gene data show CDR1 as MNHEY and CDR2 as SVGAGI. CDR3 in DNA: TGTGCCAGCAGTTACCCGAGGCGGGAGGAACTCTCCTACGAGCAGTACTTC. Protein sequence: CASSYPRREELSYEQYF.

This clonotype was observed at least ten times. The chain carries TRBV7-8 and TRBJ1-5; D gene uncertain. There are 14 residues in the CDR3. CDR1 is SGHVS, CDR2 FQNEAQ, per germline. V gave up 1 base and J gave up 8 bases, with 12 bases separating them. The CDR3 DNA reads as TGTGCCAGCAGCTTAGGGTCCGCCGGGGAGCCCCAGCATTTT. Amino acids: CASSLGSAGEPQHF.

At least ten counts were recorded for this clonotype. This rearrangement joins TRBV27 to TRBJ2-1; D possibly corresponds to TRBD2 (6 bases). CDR3 length: 16 amino acids. CDR1 and CDR2 (germline): MNHEY, SMNVEV (reference sequence). The V end lost 5 bases, the J end lost 0 bases, and 14 bases lay between the germline ends. As DNA, the CDR3 is TGTGCCAGCAGTATCCGCGGGGTTAGCTCCTACAATGAGCAGTTCTTC. Its protein is CASSIRGVSSYNEQFF.

Note on this clonotype: This may be a read error, as it is one base from a much larger clone. The chain is built from TRBV11-2 and TRBJ2-2, with D perhaps matching TRBD2 (5 bases). V lost 6 bases, J lost 9 bases, and 11 bases lay in between. The CDR3 covers 12 residues. From germline, CDR1 is SGHAT and CDR2 FQNNGV. CDR3 residues: CASSFEGWELFF. CDR3 sequence (DNA): TGTGCCAGCAGTTTTGAGGGCTGGGAGCTGTTTTTT.

Here the CDR3 reads CASSPTEGTNQPQHF. CDR3 in DNA: TGTGCCAGCTCACCGACAGAGGGGACAAATCAGCCCCAGCATTTT. The chain has TRBV18 and TRBJ1-5; D may be TRBD1 (6 bases). Germline V gene lookup returns CDR1 KGHSH and CDR2 LQKENI. The CDR3 is 15 residues long. Deletions cut 3 bases from V and 4 bases from J, with 13 bases between. The whole variable domain, remainder taken from reference TRBV18 and TRBJ1-5, is NAGVMQNPRHLVRRRGQEARLRCSPMKGHSHVYWYRQLPEEGLKFMVYLQKENIIDESGMPKERFSAEFPKEGPSILRIQQVVRGDSAAYFCASSPTEGTNQPQHFGDGTRLSIL.

In this sample, this clonotype turned up many times. V gene TRBV7-9 combines with J gene TRBJ1-6; D perhaps matches TRBD1 (6 bases). V gave up 7 bases and J gave up 10 bases, with 17 bases separating them. CDR3 length: 14 amino acids. Germline lookup yields CDR1 SEHNR and CDR2 FQNEAQ (reference sequence). The CDR3 nucleotides read TGTGCCAGCACCCAAGGGGGGCAACGATCACCCCTCCACTTT. It codes for CASTQGGQRSPLHF.

This chain connects TRBV29-1 to TRBJ1-3, with D unresolved. Per the germline V gene, CDR1 is SQVTM and CDR2 is ANQGSEA. The CDR3 consists of 11 residues. The V gene lost 2 bases and the J gene lost 3 bases, with 2 bases spanning the gap. For the CDR3, the DNA is TGCAGCGTTGAAAATGGAAACACCATATATTTT. It specifies CSVENGNTIYF. The full variable domain, with the rest looked up from reference TRBV29-1 and TRBJ1-3, is SAVISQKPSRDICQRGTSLTIQCQVDSQVTMMFWYRQQPGQSLTLIATANQGSEATYESGFVIDKFPISRPNLTFSTLTVSNMSPEDSSIYLCSVENGNTIYFGEGSWLTVV.

The CDR3 bases are TGTGCCAGCGGGGGGGGGACAGTATCCGGCTACACCTTC. Translation: CASGGGTVSGYTF. This chain connects TRBV28 to TRBJ1-2; 7 bases fit TRBD1. CDR1 and CDR2 (germline): MDHEN, SYDVKM. The CDR3 length is 13 residues. V was pared by 8 bases and J by 8 bases, with 11 bases of the junction left unmatched.

On this clonotype itself: Just one base apart from a much larger clone, this may be a read error. The V and J genes are TRBV18 and TRBJ1-1, with D unclear. CDR1 KGHSH and CDR2 LQKENI come from the germline V gene. Between the trimmed V and J ends, which lost 2 bases and 10 bases, there was a span of 14 bases. This CDR3 has 13 amino acids. CDR3 protein: CASSPSVVVGAFF. Written as DNA, the CDR3 is TGTGCCAGCTCACCATCCGTGGTGGTTGGAGCTTTCTTT.

V is TRBV10-3 and J is TRBJ1-6; D is possibly TRBD1 (6 bases). The CDR3 is 16 residues long. Germline loops: CDR1 ENHRY, CDR2 SYGVKD. Trimming took 6 bases from V and 0 from J, leaving 12 bases between them. This chain's CDR3 is CAIRQGQSSYNSPLHF. CDR3 in DNA: TGTGCCATCAGACAGGGTCAAAGCTCCTATAATTCACCCCTCCACTTT.

This clonotype was detected a few times. The V gene is TRBV24-1, the J gene TRBJ2-1, with D hard to call. CDR1 is KGHDR and CDR2 is SFDVKD in the germline V gene. The length of the CDR3 is 16 residues. V lost 2 bases and J 0 bases, leaving 10 bases between the germline ends. CDR3 nucleotides: TGTGCCACCAGTGATTCGGCAGCCAGCTCCTACAATGAGCAGTTCTTC. Amino acid sequence: CATSDSAASSYNEQFF.

The rearrangement joins TRBV13 to TRBJ2-1, with no clear D. This CDR3 is 15 amino acids long. Trimming pared 7 bases from V and 8 bases from J, leaving 21 bases between. Germline V lookup: CDR1 PRHDT, CDR2 FYEKMQ (reference sequence). The CDR3 nucleotides are TGTGCCAGCACCTCCTACCCGGGCGGATCCGATGAGCAGTTCTTC. This sequence encodes CASTSYPGGSDEQFF.

This clonotype was detected a few times. The CDR3 reads CASSLGGGGDNEQFF. In nucleotides, the CDR3 is TGTGCCAGCAGCTTAGGGGGCGGGGGAGACAATGAGCAGTTCTTC. The J gene is TRBJ2-1, the V gene TRBV7-6; TRBD2 matches 7 bases. The V segment lost 1 base and the J segment 5 bases; nucleotides outside the gene matches: 5. The CDR3 has 15 amino acids. Germline V gene sequence: CDR1 SGHVS, CDR2 FNYEAQ.

This clonotype was seen many times. The chain uses TRBV28 and TRBJ2-3; TRBD1 or TRBD2 may be the D gene (5 bases each). CDR1 is MDHEN, CDR2 SYDVKM, per germline. The CDR3 length is 17 residues. V lost 3 bases to trimming and J lost 2 bases, with 18 bases between them. For the CDR3, the DNA is TGTGCCAGCAGTTTGTTTGGGCGTGGGGGTTTCACAGATACGCAGTATTTT. Its protein product is CASSLFGRGGFTDTQYF.

This CDR3 reads CSADDRAGGYTF. CDR3 nucleotide sequence: TGCAGTGCAGACGACAGGGCCGGCGGCTACACCTTC. The V call is TRBV20-1, the J call TRBJ1-2, with 7 bases aligning to TRBD1. This CDR3 spans 12 amino acids. Trimming removed 6 bases from V and 8 bases from J; junction bases left unmatched: 9. Germline values: CDR1 DFQATT, CDR2 SNEGSKA (reference sequence).

This clonotype was seen repeatedly, ten times or more. The chain couples TRBV20-1 to TRBJ2-3; no definite D call. V was cut by 4 bases and J by 4 bases, with 6 bases left in between. From germline, CDR1 is DFQATT and CDR2 SNEGSKA (reference sequence). CDR3 size: 11 residues. The CDR3 DNA follows: TGCAGTGCTACAGACGCAGATACGCAGTATTTT. Its protein is CSATDADTQYF.

This clonotype was counted many times. The chain recombines TRBV20-1 with TRBJ2-7, with D possibly called TRBD1 or TRBD2 (6 bases each). V was pared by 0 bases and J by 7 bases, with 19 bases between. The CDR3 runs to 15 residues. Germline-derived CDR1 and CDR2 are DFQATT and SNEGSKA (reference sequence). CDR3 residues: CSARDTGRPYGEQYF. In nucleotides, the CDR3 is TGCAGTGCTAGAGATACAGGGAGGCCGTATGGGGAGCAGTACTTC.

This clonotype was detected many times. This chain uses TRBV12-3 or TRBV12-4 with TRBJ1-2, with D perhaps matching TRBD1 (5 bases). Trimming took off 5 bases at V and 6 bases at J, with 7 bases between the two ends. The CDR3 extends over 11 amino acids. The CDR3, as DNA: TGTGCCAGCAGTAGAGGGGATGGCTACACCTTC. This codes for CASSRGDGYTF.

The rearrangement links TRBV11-2 to TRBJ2-3; 15 bases are a match to TRBD2. V was pared by 5 bases and J by 1 base, with 13 bases of the junction left unmatched. In germline, CDR1 is SGHAT, CDR2 FQNNGV. CDR3 size: 20 residues. The CDR3 bases are TGTGCCAGCAGCCACTTCGGACTAGCGGGAGGGAAAAAGGGCACAGATACGCAGTATTTT. This gives the protein CASSHFGLAGGKKGTDTQYF.

This clonotype has ten or more counts. CDR3: CASSLGRNRAADTGELFF. CDR3 DNA: TGTGCCAGCAGCTTAGGCCGAAACAGGGCCGCGGACACCGGGGAGCTGTTTTTT. The V call is TRBV11-3, the J call TRBJ2-2; D perhaps matches TRBD1 (6 bases). The CDR3 has 18 residues. The V and J ends lost 1 base and 3 bases respectively, with 18 bases between them. The germline gives CDR1 SGHNT, CDR2 YENEEA.

As for this clonotype: A much more abundant neighbour one base away suggests this may be a read error. The genes are TRBV11-2 and TRBJ1-1; the D gene is possibly TRBD1 (5 bases). This CDR3 is built from 17 residues. Germline V gene data show CDR1 as SGHAT and CDR2 as FQNNGV. Trimming pared 5 bases from V and 1 base from J, leaving 20 bases between. CDR3 DNA sequence: TGTGCCAGCAGCCCCGCGGGGCAGAGGGTTAAGAACACTGAAGCTTTCTTT. This translates into CASSPAGQRVKNTEAFF.

V is TRBV2 and J is TRBJ1-5; TRBD1 might be the D (6 bases). CDR1 SNHLY and CDR2 FYNNEI come from the germline V gene. The germline V and J ends were trimmed by 6 bases and 0 bases, with 18 bases remaining between them. There are 17 residues in the CDR3. The DNA of the CDR3 is TGTGCCAGCAGCGTCATCCGGGACACGACTAGCAATCAGCCCCAGCATTTT. Translated: CASSVIRDTTSNQPQHF.

This clonotype was seen at least ten times. The chain employs TRBV20-1 and TRBJ2-1; D uncertain. Germline CDR1 is DFQATT and CDR2 is SNEGSKA (reference sequence). The CDR3 sequence is 12 residues long. Trimming pared 3 bases from V and 7 bases from J, leaving 10 bases between. The CDR3 DNA sequence: TGCAGTGCTAGCGGAGACGAAAATGAGCAGTTCTTC. This encodes CSASGDENEQFF.

There are many counts of this clonotype. The chain joins TRBV10-3 to TRBJ2-5, with unresolved D. Per the germline V gene, CDR1 is ENHRY and CDR2 is SYGVKD. Trimming took off 0 bases at V and 3 bases at J, with 8 bases between the two ends. The CDR3 consists of 14 residues. The CDR3 DNA follows: TGTGCCATCAGTGAGTCTGGCAGAAAAGAGACCCAGTACTTC. Protein sequence: CAISESGRKETQYF.